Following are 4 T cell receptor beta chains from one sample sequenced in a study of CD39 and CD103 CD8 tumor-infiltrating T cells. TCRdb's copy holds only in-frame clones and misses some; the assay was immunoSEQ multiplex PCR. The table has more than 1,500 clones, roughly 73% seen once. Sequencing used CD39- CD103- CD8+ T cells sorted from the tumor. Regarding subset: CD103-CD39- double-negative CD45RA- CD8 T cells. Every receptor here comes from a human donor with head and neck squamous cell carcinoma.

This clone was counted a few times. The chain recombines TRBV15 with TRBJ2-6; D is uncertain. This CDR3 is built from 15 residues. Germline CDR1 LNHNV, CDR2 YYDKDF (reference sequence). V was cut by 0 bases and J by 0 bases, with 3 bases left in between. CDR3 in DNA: TGTGCCACCAGCAGAGATTTCTCTGGGGCCAACGTCCTGACTTTC. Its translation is CATSRDFSGANVLTF.

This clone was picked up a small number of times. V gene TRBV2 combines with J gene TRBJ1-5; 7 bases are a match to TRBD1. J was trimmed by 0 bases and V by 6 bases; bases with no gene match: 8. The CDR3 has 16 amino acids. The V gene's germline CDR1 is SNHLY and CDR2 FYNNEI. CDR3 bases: TGTGCCAGCAGCGCTTACAGGGGTCCTAGCAATCAGCCCCAGCATTTT. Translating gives CASSAYRGPSNQPQHF.

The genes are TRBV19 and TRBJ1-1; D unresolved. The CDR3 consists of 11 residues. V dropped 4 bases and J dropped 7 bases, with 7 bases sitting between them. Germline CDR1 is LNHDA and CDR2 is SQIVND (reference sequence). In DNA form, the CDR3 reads TGTGCCAGTAGTAAAGGGATTGAAGCTTTCTTT. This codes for CASSKGIEAFF.

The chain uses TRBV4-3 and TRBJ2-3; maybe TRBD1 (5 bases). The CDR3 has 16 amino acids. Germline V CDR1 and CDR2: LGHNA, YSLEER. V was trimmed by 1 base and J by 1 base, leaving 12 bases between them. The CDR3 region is CASSQAGLEGTDTQYF. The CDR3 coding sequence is TGCGCCAGCAGCCAAGCAGGGTTAGAGGGCACAGATACGCAGTATTTT.